A single sample is the source of the 22 T cell receptor beta chains below, sequenced in a study of PD-1 blockade in classical Hodgkin lymphoma. Sequenced by immunoSEQ multiplex PCR; TCRdb stores in-frame clones only, minus some. The profile covers about 93,000 clones, with 78% appearing a single time and 9.4% taken by the ten largest. Time point: cycle 4 day 1 (C4D1), after more than five weeks of nivolumab. The patients all showed relapse after autologous stem cell transplantation, while their brentuximab vedotin exposure varied. Here the sequenced sample was peripheral blood mononuclear cells (PBMCs), taken before the fourth cycle of nivolumab. The receptors derive from a human donor with classical Hodgkin lymphoma.

This sequence joins TRBV4-1 and TRBJ1-4; D not certain. Germline CDR1 reads MGHRA; CDR2 reads YSYEKL. V dropped 3 bases and J dropped 12 bases, with 14 bases sitting between them. CDR3 length: 13 amino acids. CDR3 nucleotides: TGCGCCAGCAGCCATGATAGTGGGAGCCAACTGTTTTTT. Residues: CASSHDSGSQLFF.

This clone was observed a single time. The chain uses TRBV9 and TRBJ2-7, with a weak D call TRBD2 (6 bases). Germline values: CDR1 SGDLS, CDR2 YYNGEE. The CDR3 runs to 13 residues. Trimming shortened V by 4 bases and J by 7 bases, and 15 bases separated the two germline ends. The CDR3 spells CASSSRGSGEQYF. CDR3 coding DNA: TGTGCCAGCAGCTCCCGGGGGTCGGGTGAGCAGTACTTC.

The chain joins TRBV23-1 to TRBJ1-5, with D perhaps matching TRBD1 (6 bases). TRBV23-1 is given ORF status, its function remaining uncertain. V was pared by 7 bases and J by 1 base, with 14 bases between. This CDR3 is built from 15 residues. The CDR3 loop reads CASNREGTSNQPQHF. In nucleotides, the CDR3 is TGCGCCAGCAATAGGGAGGGGACAAGCAATCAGCCCCAGCATTTT.

The chain joins TRBV28 to TRBJ1-3; no clear D. The germline CDR1 and CDR2 sequences are MDHEN and SYDVKM. V was clipped by 2 bases and J by 2 bases, with 13 bases between them. The CDR3 covers 16 residues. CDR3 DNA: TGTGCCAGCAGTTTACTTCCGGGAAACCCTGGAAACACCATATATTTT. Translation gives CASSLLPGNPGNTIYF.

This sequence joins TRBV2 and TRBJ1-1; 7 nucleotides agree with TRBD1. CDR3 length equals 14 residues. V lost 1 base, J lost 7 bases, and 6 bases stayed unmatched. Germline assignment: CDR1 SNHLY and CDR2 FYNNEI. CDR3 sequence (DNA): TGTGCCAGCAGTGAAGATGAGACAGGGATTGAAGCTTTCTTT. It specifies CASSEDETGIEAFF.

The genes are TRBV7-8 and TRBJ2-3; 11 bases are shared with TRBD2. There are 15 residues in the CDR3. CDR1 and CDR2 (germline): SGHVS, FQNEAQ. With V trimmed by 5 bases and J by 4 bases, 5 bases remained unmatched. The CDR3 DNA sequence: TGTGCCAGCAGCCTCATAGCGGGGGGGTCAGATACGCAGTATTTT. Its translation: CASSLIAGGSDTQYF.

This clone occurred a few times. The rearrangement uses TRBV5-1 and TRBJ2-3; 15 nucleotides agree with TRBD2. The V gene's germline CDR1 is SGHRS and CDR2 YFSETQ. The ends lost 0 bases at V and 2 bases at J; junction bases unmatched: 4. The CDR3 covers 18 residues. The CDR3 spells CASSLEGLAGGPTDTQYF. CDR3 DNA: TGCGCCAGCAGCTTGGAGGGACTAGCGGGGGGACCCACAGATACGCAGTATTTT.

This clone was seen repeatedly, ten times or more. This sequence joins TRBV5-1 and TRBJ2-7; tentatively, D is TRBD1 (5 bases). The CDR3 is made up of 15 amino acids. The V gene's germline CDR1 is SGHRS and CDR2 YFSETQ. The V end lost 4 bases, the J end lost 0 bases, and 14 bases lay between the germline ends. The CDR3, as DNA: TGCGCCAGCAGCCAGGGCCCAGCCAGCTCCTACGAGCAGTACTTC. Its protein product is CASSQGPASSYEQYF.

The chain joins TRBV7-2 to TRBJ1-4; the D gene is possibly TRBD1 (6 bases). With 7 bases removed from V and 7 bases from J, the gap between germline ends came to 19 bases. The CDR3 runs to 15 residues. Germline CDR1 is SGHTA and CDR2 is FQGNSA. The CDR3 DNA is TGTGCCAGCACCCTAGGGGGGGCGCATGGTGAAAAACTGTTTTTT. Its protein is CASTLGGAHGEKLFF.

The V and J genes are TRBV6-4 and TRBJ1-4; the D gene is possibly TRBD1 (5 bases). This CDR3 region has 15 residues. In germline, CDR1 is MRHNA, CDR2 SNTAGT. V was cut by 6 bases and J by 8 bases, with 19 bases left in between. The CDR3: CASSLTGREGEKLFF. The CDR3 DNA follows: TGTGCCAGCAGCCTGACGGGCAGGGAGGGCGAAAAACTGTTTTTT.

The chain couples TRBV19 to TRBJ1-2; 9 nucleotides agree with TRBD1. The V gene end was trimmed by 7 bases and the J gene end by 2 bases; junction bases not matched to a gene: 11. CDR1 and CDR2 (germline): LNHDA, SQIVND (reference sequence). This CDR3 has 16 amino acids. The CDR3 bases are TGTGCCAGTATCCGGACAGGGGAAAGAAGAAACTATGGCTACACCTTC. Its protein is CASIRTGERRNYGYTF.

CDR3 loop: CATWRAGVYQETQYF. The CDR3 DNA reads as TGTGCCACCTGGAGGGCGGGGGTGTACCAAGAGACCCAGTACTTC. This chain uses TRBV7-8 with TRBJ2-5, with 7 bases identical to TRBD2. CDR1 is SGHVS, CDR2 FQNEAQ, per germline. V was clipped by 10 bases and J by 0 bases; unmatched bases: 11. This CDR3 is built from 15 residues.

In this sample, this clone turned up a few times. The CDR3 spells CAWSRTEAFF. The CDR3 region has the DNA TGTGCCTGGAGTCGAACTGAAGCTTTCTTT. The chain recombines TRBV30 with TRBJ1-1; D gene unclear. The V gene's germline CDR1 is GTSNPN and CDR2 SVGIG (reference sequence). Trimming took 2 bases from V and 5 from J, leaving 3 bases between them. The CDR3 extends over 10 amino acids.

The gene calls are TRBV5-1 and TRBJ2-1; 15 nucleotides match TRBD2. CDR3 length equals 16 residues. Trimming took 0 bases from V and 6 from J; bases not matched to a gene: 1. Germline CDR1 and CDR2: SGHRS and YFSETQ. DNA for the CDR3: TGCGCCAGCAGCTTGGGGGGACTAGCGGGAGGCAATGAGCAGTTCTTC. It translates to CASSLGGLAGGNEQFF. The entire variable domain, with the rest obtained from reference TRBV5-1 and TRBJ2-1, is as follows: KAGVTQTPRYLIKTRGQQVTLSCSPISGHRSVSWYQQTPGQGLQFLFEYFSETQRNKGNFPGRFSGRQFSNSRSEMNVSTLELGDSALYLCASSLGGLAGGNEQFFGPGTRLTVL.

The genes are TRBV27 and TRBJ1-6; D unresolved. The length of the CDR3 is 15 residues. In germline, CDR1 is MNHEY, CDR2 SMNVEV (reference sequence). With 3 bases removed from V and 6 bases from J, the gap between germline ends came to 12 bases. CDR3 DNA: TGTGCCAGCAGTTTTAGGGCCTTAGGTAATTCACCCCTCCACTTT. Residues: CASSFRALGNSPLHF.

The gene calls are TRBV7-2 and TRBJ2-5; 9 nucleotides line up with TRBD2. Trimming at V came to 7 bases and at J to 2 bases, leaving 17 bases not matched to a gene. This CDR3 is built from 18 residues. Germline CDR1 and CDR2: SGHTA and FQGNSA. The DNA for the CDR3 is TGTGCCAGCACCCCAATGTGGGGTGGGCTAGCGGGACAAGAGACCCAGTACTTC. It specifies CASTPMWGGLAGQETQYF.

The chain joins TRBV10-3 to TRBJ2-2; D call uncertain. V was shortened by 3 bases and J by 4 bases, with 6 bases between the two germline ends. From germline, CDR1 is ENHRY and CDR2 SYGVKD. The CDR3 length is 13 residues. Here the CDR3 DNA reads TGTGCCATCAGTGAAGGAACCACCGGGGAGCTGTTTTTT. It specifies CAISEGTTGELFF.

The chain joins TRBV2 to TRBJ2-5; 8 nucleotides match TRBD2. J lost 5 bases, V lost 8 bases, and 4 bases had no gene match. Germline V gene sequence: CDR1 SNHLY, CDR2 FYNNEI. The CDR3 length is 12 residues. The CDR3 loop is CASSGGGETQYF. For the CDR3, the DNA is TGTGCCAGCTCGGGGGGGGGCGAGACCCAGTACTTC.

CDR3 amino acids: CAISEGLADTGELFF. CDR3 coding DNA: TGTGCCATCAGTGAGGGACTAGCGGACACCGGGGAGCTGTTTTTT. The chain couples TRBV10-3 to TRBJ2-2; TRBD2 agrees at 10 bases. With V trimmed by 2 bases and J by 3 bases, 0 bases remained unmatched. CDR1 and CDR2 from the germline V gene are ENHRY and SYGVKD. The CDR3 has 15 amino acids.

The chain is built from TRBV10-3 and TRBJ1-3; D uncertain. V lost 5 bases and J 2 bases, leaving 7 bases between the germline ends. The CDR3 covers 13 residues. The germline V gene has CDR1 ENHRY and CDR2 SYGVKD. The CDR3 DNA follows: TGTGCCATCAGTCCCCCGACTGGAAACACCATATATTTT. Amino acid sequence: CAISPPTGNTIYF.

This rearrangement joins TRBV1 to TRBJ1-5; the table's D gene call, TRBD1, was not cross checked with the DNA. TRBV1 is a pseudogene. The CDR3 totals 16 residues. In DNA form, the CDR3 reads TGCACCAGCAGCCGCACACAGGGGAATAGCAATCAGCCCCAGCATTTT. As protein: CTSSRTQGNSNQPQHF.

V is TRBV6-5 and J is TRBJ1-1, with a possible D match to TRBD1 (5 bases). Germline CDR1 and CDR2: MNHEY and SVGAGI. This CDR3 has 12 residues. Deletions cut 4 bases from V and 8 bases from J, with 11 bases between. The CDR3 loop reads CASSSRVREAFF. CDR3 bases: TGTGCCAGCAGTTCCAGGGTACGGGAAGCTTTCTTT.